A single sample is the source of the 2 T cell receptor beta chains below, sequenced in a study of cytomegalovirus exposure and HLA in healthy donors. With 60 Vbeta and 13 Jbeta primers, the PCR was carried out. Here immunoSEQ multiplex PCR was the method, and the copy in TCRdb shows in-frame clones only, minus some. There are under 150,000 clones in the sample; around four fifths occur only once, and about 11% lies in the top ten. Sample: PBMCs. These receptors were obtained from a male donor in good health and CMV-seropositive.

This chain joins TRBV7-2 and TRBJ1-2; 8 bases line up with TRBD1. Per germline, CDR1 SGHTA and CDR2 FQGNSA. Trimming removed 1 base from V and 11 bases from J; junction bases left unmatched: 6. This CDR3 has 13 residues. CDR3 residues: CASSLGGDRRYTF. The CDR3, as DNA: TGTGCCAGCAGCTTAGGGGGGGACAGGAGATACACCTTC. Supplemented by reference TRBV7-2 and TRBJ1-2, the full variable domain reads GAGVSQSPSNKVTEKGKDVELRCDPISGHTALYWYRQSLGQGLEFLIYFQGNSAPDKSGLPSDRFSAERTGGSVSTLTIQRTQQEDSAVYLCASSLGGDRRYTFGSGTRLTVV.

This clone was seen a single time. This sequence joins TRBV7-3 and TRBJ2-1; TRBD2 aligns across 11 bases. CDR3 length: 15 amino acids. V was clipped by 2 bases and J by 7 bases; unmatched bases: 4. Germline loops: CDR1 SGHTA, CDR2 FQGTGA. The CDR3 region has the DNA TGTGCCAGCAGCTTACGACTAGCGGGGTGGAATGAGCAGTTCTTC. This codes for CASSLRLAGWNEQFF.